Ten or more counts support the clone carrying this T cell receptor (beta chain). Its antigen is not identified. The germline V gene encodes CDR1 DFQATT and CDR2 SNEGSKA (reference sequence). The CDR3 covers 13 residues. The trim removed 6 bases at V and 7 bases at J, leaving 8 bases unmatched. These data originate in a study of neurological immune-mediated disorders. Stated time point: longitudinal time-point 1 (baseline). From 15-18 subjects, over 170 million TCR-beta sequences were obtained in each sequencing run. MiXCR, run by TCRdb on the 5' RACE reads, gives a single entry per CDR3 protein. This table holds tens of thousands of distinct CDR3 sequences, about 3.2% found once. Study-level points and caveats: Phylogenetic grouping assigned the repertoires of 18 of 34 multiple sclerosis patients to a single cluster of related CDR3 sequences. This cluster may be a repertoire-level signature.

Material: PBMCs. The clonotype was recovered from a woman in her fifties or sixties with multiple sclerosis. This chain uses TRBV20-1 with TRBJ1-4; 7 bases agree with TRBD1. The DNA for the CDR3 is TGCAGTGCCAGGGGGAGGCGCGGTGAAAAACTGTTTTTT. It encodes CSARGRRGEKLFF.